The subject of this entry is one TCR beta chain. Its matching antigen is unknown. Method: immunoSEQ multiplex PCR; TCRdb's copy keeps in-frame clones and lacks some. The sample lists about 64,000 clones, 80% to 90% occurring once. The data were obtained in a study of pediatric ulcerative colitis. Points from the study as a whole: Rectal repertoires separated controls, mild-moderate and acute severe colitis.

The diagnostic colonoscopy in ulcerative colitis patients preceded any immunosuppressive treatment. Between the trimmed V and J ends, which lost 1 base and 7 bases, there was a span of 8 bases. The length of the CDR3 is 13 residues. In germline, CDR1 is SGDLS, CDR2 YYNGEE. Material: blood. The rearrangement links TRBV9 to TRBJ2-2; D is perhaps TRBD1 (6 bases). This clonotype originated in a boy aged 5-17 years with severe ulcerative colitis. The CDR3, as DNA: TGTGCCAGCAGCGTACAGGGGAACGGGGAGCTGTTTTTT. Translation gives CASSVQGNGELFF.